The present T cell receptor (beta chain) was sequenced within a study of T cell repertoires in cytomegalovirus infection. Whole-study context: Public TCR beta signatures were indicative of both CMV infection and a matching HLA type.

This clonotype was counted a single time. Its target is unknown. In TCRdb, the reads were re-called with MiXCR into one record per CDR3 protein. Of 450,000 to 600,000 distinct CDR3 sequences listed, 33% were seen once; the top ten hold about a sixth. The sequencing used cultured PBMCs, collected from culture after CMV antigen stimulation. This TCR was recovered from a human donor in good health (CMV status not recorded). Some clones in this sample may be carry-over from other donors' samples.

CDR3 residues: CASSQAGARGTDTQYF. The DNA for the CDR3 is TGCGCCAGCAGCCAAGCCGGCGCTAGGGGCACAGATACGCAGTATTTT. The chain recombines TRBV4-3 with TRBJ2-3; D is undetermined. V was clipped by 1 base and J by 1 base, with 12 bases between them. From germline, CDR1 is LGHNA and CDR2 YSLEER. CDR3 size: 16 residues.